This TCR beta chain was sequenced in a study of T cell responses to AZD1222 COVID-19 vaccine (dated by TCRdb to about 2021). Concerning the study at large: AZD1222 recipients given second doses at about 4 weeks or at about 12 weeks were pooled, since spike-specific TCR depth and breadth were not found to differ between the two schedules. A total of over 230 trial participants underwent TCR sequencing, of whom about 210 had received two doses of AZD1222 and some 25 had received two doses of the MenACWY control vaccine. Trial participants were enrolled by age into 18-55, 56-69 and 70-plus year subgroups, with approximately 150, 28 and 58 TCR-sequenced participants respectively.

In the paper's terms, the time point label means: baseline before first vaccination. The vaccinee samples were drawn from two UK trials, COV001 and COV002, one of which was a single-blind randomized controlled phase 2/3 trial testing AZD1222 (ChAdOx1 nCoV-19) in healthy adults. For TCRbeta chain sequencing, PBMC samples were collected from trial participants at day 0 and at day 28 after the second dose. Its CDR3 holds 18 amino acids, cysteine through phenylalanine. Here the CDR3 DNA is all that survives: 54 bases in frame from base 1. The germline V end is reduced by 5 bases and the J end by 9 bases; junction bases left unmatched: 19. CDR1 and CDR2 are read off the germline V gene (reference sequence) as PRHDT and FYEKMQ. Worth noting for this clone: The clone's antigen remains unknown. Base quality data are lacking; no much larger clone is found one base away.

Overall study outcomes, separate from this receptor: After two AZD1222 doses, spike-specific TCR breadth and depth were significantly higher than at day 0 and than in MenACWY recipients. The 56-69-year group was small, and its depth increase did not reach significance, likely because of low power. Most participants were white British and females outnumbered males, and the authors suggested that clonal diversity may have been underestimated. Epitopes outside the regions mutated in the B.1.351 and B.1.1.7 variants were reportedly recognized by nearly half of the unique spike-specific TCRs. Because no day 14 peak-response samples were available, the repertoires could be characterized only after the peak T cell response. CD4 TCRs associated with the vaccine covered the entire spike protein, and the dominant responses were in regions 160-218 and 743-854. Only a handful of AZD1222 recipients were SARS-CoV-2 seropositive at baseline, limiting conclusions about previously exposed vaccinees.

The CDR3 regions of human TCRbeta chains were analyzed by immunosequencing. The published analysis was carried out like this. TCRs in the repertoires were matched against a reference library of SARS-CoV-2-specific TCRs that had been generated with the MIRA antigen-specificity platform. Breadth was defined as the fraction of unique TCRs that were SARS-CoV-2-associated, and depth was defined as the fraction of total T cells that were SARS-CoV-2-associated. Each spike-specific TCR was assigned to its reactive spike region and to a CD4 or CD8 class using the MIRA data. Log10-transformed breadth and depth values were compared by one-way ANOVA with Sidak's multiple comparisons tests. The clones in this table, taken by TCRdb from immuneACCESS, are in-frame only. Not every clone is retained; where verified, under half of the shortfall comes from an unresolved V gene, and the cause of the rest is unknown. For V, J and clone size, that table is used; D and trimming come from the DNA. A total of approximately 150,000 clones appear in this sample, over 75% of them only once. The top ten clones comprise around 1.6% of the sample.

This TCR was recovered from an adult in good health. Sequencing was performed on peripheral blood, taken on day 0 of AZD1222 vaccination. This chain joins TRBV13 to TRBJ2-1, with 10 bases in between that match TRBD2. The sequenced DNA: TGTGCCAGCAGCCCTCGGACTAGCGGCAGCACATTGTATGGTGAGCAGTTCTTC. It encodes CASSPRTSGSTLYGEQFF.